Included here is one T cell receptor (beta chain) sequence, with context. Running of the assay took place at deep level. Per the original data handling: ImmunoSEQ output lacked quality scores and full-length reads, limiting matched filtering. Profiled with immunoSEQ multiplex PCR; TCRdb holds only in-frame clones, not every one. V and J calls and clone size are as listed in that table; D and trimming were resolved from the DNA. The sample shows some 660,000 clones, around 78% of them seen only once. The data belong to a study of shared clonotypes between healthy human individuals. Germline V gene sequence: CDR1 KGHSH, CDR2 LQKENI. The CDR3 covers 13 residues. Trimming left V 2 bases short and J 1 base short, with 6 bases between.

Sequencing input: memory CD4+ T cells sorted from blood. Subset: CD45RA-negative fraction. This chain links TRBV18 with TRBJ2-7; D remains unclear. The source is a woman in her twenties or thirties in good health. The CDR3 is CASSPGLSYEQYF. Here the CDR3 DNA reads TGTGCCAGCTCACCAGGGCTTTCCTACGAGCAGTACTTC.